The source of this TCR beta chain is a study of blood T cell repertoires in COVID-19. In the original analysis: Quantification of nucleated cells was approximated via reference gene primer amplification. The method was immunoSEQ multiplex PCR; TCRdb's version includes in-frame clones alone and lacks a portion of them. That table furnishes V, J and clone size, whereas the DNA furnished D and trimming. The profile shows approximately 67,000 clones, roughly nine tenths of them singletons. This clone appeared a single time. CDR1 is LNHDA and CDR2 is SQIVND in the germline V gene (reference sequence). Trimming took 9 bases from V and 5 from J; bases not matched to a gene: 5. The CDR3 runs 13 residues.

This TCR came from a woman older than 75 with acute or convalescent COVID-19. Sequenced input: peripheral blood. This rearrangement joins TRBV19 to TRBJ2-5; 11 nucleotides agree with TRBD1. The CDR3 DNA follows: TGTGCCAGGTGGACAGGGGGCTGGGAGACCCAGTACTTC. Translation gives CARWTGGWETQYF.